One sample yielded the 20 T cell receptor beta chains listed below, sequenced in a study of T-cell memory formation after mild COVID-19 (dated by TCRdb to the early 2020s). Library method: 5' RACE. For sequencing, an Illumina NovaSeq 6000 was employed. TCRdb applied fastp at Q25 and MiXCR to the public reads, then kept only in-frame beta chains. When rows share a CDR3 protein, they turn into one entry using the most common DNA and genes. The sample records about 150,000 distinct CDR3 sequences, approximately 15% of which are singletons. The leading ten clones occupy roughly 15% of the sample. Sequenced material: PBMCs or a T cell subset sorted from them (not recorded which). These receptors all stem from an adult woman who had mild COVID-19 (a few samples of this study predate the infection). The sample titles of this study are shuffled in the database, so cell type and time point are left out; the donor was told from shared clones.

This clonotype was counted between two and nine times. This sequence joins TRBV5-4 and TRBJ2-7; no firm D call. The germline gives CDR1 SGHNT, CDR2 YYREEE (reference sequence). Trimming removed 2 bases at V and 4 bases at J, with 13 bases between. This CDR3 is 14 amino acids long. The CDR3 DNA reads TGTGCCAGCAGCTTCGGCAGTCCAGTATACGAGCAGTACTTC. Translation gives CASSFGSPVYEQYF.

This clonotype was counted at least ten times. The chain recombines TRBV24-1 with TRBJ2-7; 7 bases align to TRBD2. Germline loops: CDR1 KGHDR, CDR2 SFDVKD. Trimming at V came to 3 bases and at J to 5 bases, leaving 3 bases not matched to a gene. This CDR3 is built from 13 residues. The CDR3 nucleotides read TGTGCCACCAGTGATACCGGGACTAACGAGCAGTACTTC. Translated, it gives CATSDTGTNEQYF.

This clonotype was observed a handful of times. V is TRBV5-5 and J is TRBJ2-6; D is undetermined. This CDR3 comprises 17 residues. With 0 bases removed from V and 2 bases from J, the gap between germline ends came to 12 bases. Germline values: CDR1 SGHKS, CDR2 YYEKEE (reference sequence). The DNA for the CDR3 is TGTGCCAGCAGCTTGGAGAGTCGGGTTGCTGGGGCCAACGTCCTGACTTTC. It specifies CASSLESRVAGANVLTF.

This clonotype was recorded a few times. CDR3 sequence (DNA): TGTGCCAGCAGCCATAAACTCGGGACAAGTGAAGCTTTCTTT. Its translation is CASSHKLGTSEAFF. V usage is TRBV7-9 and J usage is TRBJ1-1, with D possibly TRBD1 on 6 matching bases. The CDR3 has 14 residues. CDR1 and CDR2 (germline): SEHNR, FQNEAQ (reference sequence). Trimming removed 5 bases at V and 7 bases at J, with 17 bases between.

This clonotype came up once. The CDR3 sequence is CASRESDRGRNIQYF. CDR3 sequence (DNA): TGTGCCAGCAGGGAGTCGGACAGGGGGCGCAACATTCAGTACTTC. This sequence joins TRBV2 and TRBJ2-4, with TRBD1 identical over 11 bases. The CDR3 spans 15 residues. Unmatched junction bases numbered 8, after V lost 6 bases and J lost 7 bases. The germline CDR1 and CDR2 sequences are SNHLY and FYNNEI.

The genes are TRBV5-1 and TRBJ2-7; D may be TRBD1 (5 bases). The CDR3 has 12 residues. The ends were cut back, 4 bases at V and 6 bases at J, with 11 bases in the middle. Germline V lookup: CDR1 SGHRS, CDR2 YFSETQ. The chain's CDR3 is CASSRTGPEQYF. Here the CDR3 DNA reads TGCGCCAGCAGCCGTACAGGCCCCGAGCAGTACTTC.

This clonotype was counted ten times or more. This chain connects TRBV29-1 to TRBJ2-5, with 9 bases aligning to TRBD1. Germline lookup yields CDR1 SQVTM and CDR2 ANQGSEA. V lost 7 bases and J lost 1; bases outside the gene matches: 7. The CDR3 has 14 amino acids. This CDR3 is CSATGGPFQETQYF. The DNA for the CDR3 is TGCAGCGCCACAGGGGGCCCTTTCCAAGAGACCCAGTACTTC. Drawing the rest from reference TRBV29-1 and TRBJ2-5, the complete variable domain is SAVISQKPSRDICQRGTSLTIQCQVDSQVTMMFWYRQQPGQSLTLIATANQGSEATYESGFVIDKFPISRPNLTFSTLTVSNMSPEDSSIYLCSATGGPFQETQYFGPGTRLLVL.

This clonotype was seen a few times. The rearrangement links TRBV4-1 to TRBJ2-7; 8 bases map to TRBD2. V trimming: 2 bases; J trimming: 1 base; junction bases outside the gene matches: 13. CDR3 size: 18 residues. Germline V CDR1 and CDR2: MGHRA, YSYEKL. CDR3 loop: CASSQPTAGGRSSYEQYF. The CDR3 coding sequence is TGCGCCAGCAGCCAACCCACCGCGGGGGGAAGATCATCCTACGAGCAGTACTTC.

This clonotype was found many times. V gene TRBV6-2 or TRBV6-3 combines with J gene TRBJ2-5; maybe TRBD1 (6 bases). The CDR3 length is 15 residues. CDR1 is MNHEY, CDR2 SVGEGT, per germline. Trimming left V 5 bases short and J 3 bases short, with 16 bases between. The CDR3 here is CASSTLGTPKETQYF. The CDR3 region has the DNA TGTGCCAGCAGTACCCTAGGGACACCGAAAGAGACCCAGTACTTC.

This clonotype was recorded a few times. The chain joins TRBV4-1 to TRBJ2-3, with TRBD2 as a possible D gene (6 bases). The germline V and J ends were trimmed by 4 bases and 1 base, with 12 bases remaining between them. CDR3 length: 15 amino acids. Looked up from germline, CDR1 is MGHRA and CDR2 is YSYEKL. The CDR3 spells CASSLRDSGTDTQYF. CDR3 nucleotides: TGCGCCAGCAGCCTCCGGGACTCAGGCACAGATACGCAGTATTTT.

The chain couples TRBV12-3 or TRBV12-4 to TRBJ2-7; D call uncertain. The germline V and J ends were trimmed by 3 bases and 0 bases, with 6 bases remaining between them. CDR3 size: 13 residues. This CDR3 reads CASSFLSSYEQYF. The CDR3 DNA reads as TGTGCCAGCAGTTTTCTAAGCTCCTACGAGCAGTACTTC.

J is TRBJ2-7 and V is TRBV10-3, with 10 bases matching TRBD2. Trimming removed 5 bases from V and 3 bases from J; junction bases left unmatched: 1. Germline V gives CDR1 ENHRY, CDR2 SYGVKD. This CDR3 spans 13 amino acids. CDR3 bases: TGTGCCATCAGTAGCGGGAGGGACTACGAGCAGTACTTC. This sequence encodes CAISSGRDYEQYF.

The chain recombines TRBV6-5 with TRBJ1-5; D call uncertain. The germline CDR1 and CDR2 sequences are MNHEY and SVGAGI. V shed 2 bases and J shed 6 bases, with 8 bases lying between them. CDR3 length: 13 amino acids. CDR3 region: CASSYREGQPQHF. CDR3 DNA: TGTGCCAGCAGTTACAGGGAGGGTCAGCCCCAGCATTTT.

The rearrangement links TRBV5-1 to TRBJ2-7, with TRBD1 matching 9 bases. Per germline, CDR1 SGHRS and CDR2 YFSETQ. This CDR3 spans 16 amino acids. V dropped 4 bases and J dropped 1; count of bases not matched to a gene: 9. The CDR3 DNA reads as TGCGCCAGCAGCGATCAGGACAGGGGCAGGTCCTACGAGCAGTACTTC. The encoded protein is CASSDQDRGRSYEQYF.

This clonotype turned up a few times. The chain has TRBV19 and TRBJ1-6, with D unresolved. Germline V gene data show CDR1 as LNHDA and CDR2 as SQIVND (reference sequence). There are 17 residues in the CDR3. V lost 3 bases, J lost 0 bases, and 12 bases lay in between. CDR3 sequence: CASSMSRPNSYNSPLHF. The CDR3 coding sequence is TGTGCCAGTAGTATGTCGCGACCGAACTCCTATAATTCACCCCTCCACTTT.

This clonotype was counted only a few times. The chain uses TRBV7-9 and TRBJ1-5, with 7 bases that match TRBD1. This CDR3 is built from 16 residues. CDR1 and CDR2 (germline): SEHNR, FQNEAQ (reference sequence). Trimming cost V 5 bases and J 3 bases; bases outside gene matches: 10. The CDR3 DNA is TGTGCCAGCAGCCTTTCCCCGGGACAGCCCAATCAGCCCCAGCATTTT. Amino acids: CASSLSPGQPNQPQHF. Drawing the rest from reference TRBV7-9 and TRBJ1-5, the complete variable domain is DTGVSQNPRHKITKRGQNVTFRCDPISEHNRLYWYRQTLGQGPEFLTYFQNEAQLEKSRLLSDRFSAERPKGSFSTLEIQRTEQGDSAMYLCASSLSPGQPNQPQHFGDGTRLSIL.

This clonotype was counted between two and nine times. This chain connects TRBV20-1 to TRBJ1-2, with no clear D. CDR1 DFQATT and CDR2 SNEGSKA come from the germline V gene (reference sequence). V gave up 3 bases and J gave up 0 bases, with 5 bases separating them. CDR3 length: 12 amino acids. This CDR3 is CSASGANYGYTF. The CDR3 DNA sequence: TGCAGTGCTAGCGGAGCTAACTATGGCTACACCTTC.

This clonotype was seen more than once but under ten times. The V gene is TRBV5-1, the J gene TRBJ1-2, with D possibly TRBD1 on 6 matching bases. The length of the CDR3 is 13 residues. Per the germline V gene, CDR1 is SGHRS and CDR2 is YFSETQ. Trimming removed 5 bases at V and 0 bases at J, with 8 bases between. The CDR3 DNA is TGCGCCAGCAGACAGGGCGCTAACTATGGCTACACCTTC. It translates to CASRQGANYGYTF.

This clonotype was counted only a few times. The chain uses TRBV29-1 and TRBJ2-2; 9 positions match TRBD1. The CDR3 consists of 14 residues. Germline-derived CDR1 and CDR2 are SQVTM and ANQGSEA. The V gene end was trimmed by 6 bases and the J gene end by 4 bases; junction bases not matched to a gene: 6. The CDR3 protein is CSVRGQGGTGELFF. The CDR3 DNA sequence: TGCAGCGTGCGGGGACAGGGAGGCACCGGGGAGCTGTTTTTT.

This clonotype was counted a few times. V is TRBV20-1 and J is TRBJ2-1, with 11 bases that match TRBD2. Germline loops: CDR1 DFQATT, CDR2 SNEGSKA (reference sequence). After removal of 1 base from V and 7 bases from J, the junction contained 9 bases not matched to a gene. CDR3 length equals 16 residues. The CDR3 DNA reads TGCAGTGCTAGAGTCGTAGCGGGAGGGCCGGGTAATGAGCAGTTCTTC. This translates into CSARVVAGGPGNEQFF.